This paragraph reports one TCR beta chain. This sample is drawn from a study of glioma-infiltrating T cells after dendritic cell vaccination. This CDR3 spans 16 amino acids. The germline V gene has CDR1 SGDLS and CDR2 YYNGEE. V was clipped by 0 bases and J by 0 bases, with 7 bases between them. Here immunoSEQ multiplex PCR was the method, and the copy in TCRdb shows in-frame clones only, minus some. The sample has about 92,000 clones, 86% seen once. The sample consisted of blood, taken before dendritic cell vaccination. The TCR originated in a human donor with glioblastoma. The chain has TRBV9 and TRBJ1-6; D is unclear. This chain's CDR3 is CASSVGPSSYNSPLHF. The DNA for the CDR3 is TGTGCCAGCAGCGTAGGCCCGAGCTCCTATAATTCACCCCTCCACTTT.